The 9 T cell receptor beta chains given below trace back to one sample, sequenced in a study of technical replicates of blood from several donors. Only in-frame clones appear in the TCRdb table, and some are missing; sequencing was by immunoSEQ multiplex PCR. The sample holds roughly 100,000 clones; 95% to 96% are singletons and the top ten take 0.2% to 0.25%. Sequencing was done on a sample of T cells isolated from PBMCs. The source of these receptors is a human donor in good health.

V gene TRBV7-6 combines with J gene TRBJ1-2; TRBD1 matches 8 bases. The V gene end was trimmed by 4 bases and the J gene end by 4 bases; junction bases not matched to a gene: 14. Germline-derived CDR1 and CDR2 are SGHVS and FNYEAQ. CDR3 length equals 17 residues. The CDR3 loop reads CASSSQPGQGSPYGYTF. The CDR3 coding sequence is TGTGCCAGCAGCTCACAACCCGGACAGGGATCACCCTATGGCTACACCTTC.

V is TRBV10-3 and J is TRBJ2-7, with 7 bases matching TRBD1. V was pared by 6 bases and J by 4 bases, with 6 bases of the junction left unmatched. CDR3 length: 13 residues. CDR1 is ENHRY and CDR2 is SYGVKD in the germline V gene. CDR3 region: CAISPQTGYEQYF. The CDR3 DNA reads TGTGCCATCAGCCCTCAGACAGGGTACGAGCAGTACTTC.

The sample holds one count of this clone. The chain links TRBV5-1 to TRBJ1-1; 9 nucleotides align to TRBD1. Trimming removed 3 bases from V and 4 bases from J; junction bases left unmatched: 7. The CDR3 loop spans 15 amino acids. Germline CDR1 SGHRS, CDR2 YFSETQ. CDR3 protein: CASSWQGQGFTEAFF. The CDR3, as DNA: TGCGCCAGCAGCTGGCAAGGACAGGGGTTCACTGAAGCTTTCTTT.

This chain joins TRBV29-1 and TRBJ1-1, with 7 bases lining up with TRBD1. The V segment lost 0 bases and the J segment 6 bases; nucleotides outside the gene matches: 10. Germline V gene data show CDR1 as SQVTM and CDR2 as ANQGSEA. The CDR3 consists of 15 residues. The CDR3 region is CSVEDRRDRASEAFF. The CDR3 DNA is TGCAGCGTTGAAGATAGGAGAGACAGGGCCTCTGAAGCTTTCTTT.

The chain employs TRBV6-5 and TRBJ1-5; 9 bases agree with TRBD1. The CDR3 runs to 13 residues. Per the germline V gene, CDR1 is MNHEY and CDR2 is SVGAGI. The J segment lost 6 bases and the V segment lost 4 bases, leaving 1 base of the junction unmatched. The CDR3 protein is CASSSDRGQPQHF. The CDR3 DNA is TGTGCCAGCAGTTCGGACAGGGGTCAGCCCCAGCATTTT.

This chain links TRBV7-9 with TRBJ2-3, with a weak D call TRBD2 (6 bases). V gave up 3 bases and J gave up 2 bases, with 12 bases separating them. Germline V lookup: CDR1 SEHNR, CDR2 FQNEAQ (reference sequence). The CDR3 is 15 residues long. The chain's CDR3 is CASSLRAGFTDTQYF. The CDR3 DNA reads TGTGCCAGCAGCTTGAGGGCGGGGTTCACAGATACGCAGTATTTT.

J is TRBJ1-2 and V is TRBV18, with a tentative D call TRBD1 (5 bases). Looked up from germline, CDR1 is KGHSH and CDR2 is LQKENI. V dropped 3 bases and J dropped 7 bases, with 12 bases sitting between them. There are 13 residues in the CDR3. The CDR3 here is CASSPPGLLGYTF. Written as DNA, the CDR3 is TGTGCCAGCTCACCCCCGGGACTCCTTGGCTACACCTTC. The variable domain in full, with the rest retrieved from reference TRBV18 and TRBJ1-2, is NAGVMQNPRHLVRRRGQEARLRCSPMKGHSHVYWYRQLPEEGLKFMVYLQKENIIDESGMPKERFSAEFPKEGPSILRIQQVVRGDSAAYFCASSPPGLLGYTFGSGTRLTVV.

J is TRBJ2-1 and V is TRBV27; 10 bases match TRBD2. In germline, CDR1 is MNHEY, CDR2 SMNVEV (reference sequence). V was clipped by 5 bases and J by 2 bases; unmatched bases: 3. The CDR3 is made up of 15 amino acids. As DNA, the CDR3 is TGTGCCAGCAGTCCCGGGACTAGCGCCTACAATGAGCAGTTCTTC. It specifies CASSPGTSAYNEQFF.

The CDR3 coding sequence is TGTGCCAGCAGCTCGGGTCTCAGTTACACTGAAGCTTTCTTT. It is translated as CASSSGLSYTEAFF. The chain links TRBV5-5 to TRBJ1-1; D gene unclear. The germline V gene has CDR1 SGHKS and CDR2 YYEKEE (reference sequence). The CDR3 runs to 14 residues. The V gene lost 3 bases and the J gene lost 3 bases, with 12 bases spanning the gap.